Included here is one TCR beta chain sequence, with context. Its target is not known. This sample is part of a study of cytomegalovirus exposure and HLA in healthy donors. Trimming removed 4 bases at V and 4 bases at J, with 10 bases between. Germline assignment: CDR1 MGHRA and CDR2 YSYEKL. The CDR3 spans 13 residues. The PCR was carried out with 60 Vbeta primers and 13 Jbeta primers. Sequenced by immunoSEQ multiplex PCR; TCRdb stores in-frame clones only, minus some. This sample has some 200,000 clones; about two thirds occur once, and the top ten carry roughly 2.5%. Study observations and caveats: Presence/absence analyses assumed roughly uniform sequencing depth across donors, which may not hold.

While unrecorded immune exposures were likely, the donors were nominally healthy when sampled. The chain has TRBV4-1 and TRBJ1-1; D possibly corresponds to TRBD1 (5 bases). Input material: PBMCs. The receptor's source is a man aged 35 to 55 in good health and CMV-seropositive. CDR3 in amino acids: CASSPGGTTEAFF. The DNA for the CDR3 is TGCGCCAGCAGCCCCGGGGGAACCACTGAAGCTTTCTTT.